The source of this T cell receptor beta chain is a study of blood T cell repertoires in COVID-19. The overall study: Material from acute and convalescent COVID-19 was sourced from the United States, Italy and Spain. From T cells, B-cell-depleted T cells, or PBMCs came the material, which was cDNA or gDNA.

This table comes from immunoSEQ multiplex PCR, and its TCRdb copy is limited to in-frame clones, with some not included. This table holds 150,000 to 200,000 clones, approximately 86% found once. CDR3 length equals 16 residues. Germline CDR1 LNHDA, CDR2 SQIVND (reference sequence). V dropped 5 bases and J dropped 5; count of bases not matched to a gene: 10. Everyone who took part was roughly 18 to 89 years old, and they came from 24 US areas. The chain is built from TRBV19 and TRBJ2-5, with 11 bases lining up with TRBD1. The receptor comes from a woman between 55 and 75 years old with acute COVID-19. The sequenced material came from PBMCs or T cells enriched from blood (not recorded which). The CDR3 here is CASSSRTGGLAETQYF. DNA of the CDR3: TGTGCCAGTAGTTCCAGGACAGGGGGCCTAGCGGAGACCCAGTACTTC.